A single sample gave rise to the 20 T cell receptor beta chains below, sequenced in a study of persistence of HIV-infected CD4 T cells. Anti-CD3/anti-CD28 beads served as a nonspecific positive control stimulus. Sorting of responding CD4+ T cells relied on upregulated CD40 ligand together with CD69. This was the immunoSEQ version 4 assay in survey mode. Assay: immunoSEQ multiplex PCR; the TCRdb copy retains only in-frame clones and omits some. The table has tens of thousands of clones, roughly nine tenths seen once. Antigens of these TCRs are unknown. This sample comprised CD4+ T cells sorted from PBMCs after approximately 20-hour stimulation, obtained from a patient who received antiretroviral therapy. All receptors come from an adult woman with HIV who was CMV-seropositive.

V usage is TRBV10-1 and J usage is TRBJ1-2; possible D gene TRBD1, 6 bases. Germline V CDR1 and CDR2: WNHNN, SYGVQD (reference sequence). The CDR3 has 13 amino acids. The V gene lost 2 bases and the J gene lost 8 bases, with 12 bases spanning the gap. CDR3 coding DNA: TGCGCCAGCAGTGAGAACAGGGTATACGGCTACACCTTC. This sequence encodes CASSENRVYGYTF.

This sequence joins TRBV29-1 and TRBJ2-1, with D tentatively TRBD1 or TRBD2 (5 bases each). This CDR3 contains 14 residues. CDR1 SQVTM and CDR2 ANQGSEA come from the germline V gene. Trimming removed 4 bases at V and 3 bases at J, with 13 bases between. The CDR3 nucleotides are TGCAGCGTTGTATTACTAGGGGACTACAATGAGCAGTTCTTC. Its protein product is CSVVLLGDYNEQFF.

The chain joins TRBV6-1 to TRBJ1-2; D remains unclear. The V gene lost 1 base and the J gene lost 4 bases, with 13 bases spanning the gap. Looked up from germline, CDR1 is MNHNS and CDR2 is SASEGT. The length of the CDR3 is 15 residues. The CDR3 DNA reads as TGTGCCAGCAGTGAAGGGCTCTACGGCCTCTATGGCTACACCTTC. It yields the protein CASSEGLYGLYGYTF.

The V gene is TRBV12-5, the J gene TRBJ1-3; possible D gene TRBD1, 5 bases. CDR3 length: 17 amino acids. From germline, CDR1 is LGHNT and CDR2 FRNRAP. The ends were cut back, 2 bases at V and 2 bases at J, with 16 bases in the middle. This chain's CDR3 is CASGLYLAGGAGNTIYF. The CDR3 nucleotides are TGTGCTAGTGGTTTGTATCTTGCTGGAGGGGCTGGAAACACCATATATTTT.

In nucleotides, the CDR3 is TGCGCCAGCAGCCCGGGGGGGGGTTACAATGAGCAGTTCTTC. Its protein is CASSPGGGYNEQFF. The J gene is TRBJ2-1, the V gene TRBV5-1; 8 positions agree with TRBD2. This CDR3 is 14 amino acids long. Germline V gene lookup returns CDR1 SGHRS and CDR2 YFSETQ. The V segment lost 4 bases and the J segment 4 bases; nucleotides outside the gene matches: 4.

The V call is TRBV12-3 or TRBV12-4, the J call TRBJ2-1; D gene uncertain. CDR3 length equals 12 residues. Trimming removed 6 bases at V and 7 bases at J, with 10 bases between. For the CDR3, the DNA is TGTGCCAGCAGAACAAGGATGAATGAGCAGTTCTTC. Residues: CASRTRMNEQFF.

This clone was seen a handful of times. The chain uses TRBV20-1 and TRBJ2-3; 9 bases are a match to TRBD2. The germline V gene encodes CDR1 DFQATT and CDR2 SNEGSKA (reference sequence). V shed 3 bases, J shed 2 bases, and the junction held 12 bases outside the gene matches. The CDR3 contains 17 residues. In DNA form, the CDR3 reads TGCAGTGCTAGTCCCTCGGTAGCGGGGGCCCTCACAGATACGCAGTATTTT. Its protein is CSASPSVAGALTDTQYF.

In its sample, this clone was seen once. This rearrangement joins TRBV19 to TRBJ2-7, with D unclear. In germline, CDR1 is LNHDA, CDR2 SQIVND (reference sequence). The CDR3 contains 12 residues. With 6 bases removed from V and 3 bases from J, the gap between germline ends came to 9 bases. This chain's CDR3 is CASSRPDYEQYF. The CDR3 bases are TGTGCCAGTAGCAGGCCCGACTACGAGCAGTACTTC.

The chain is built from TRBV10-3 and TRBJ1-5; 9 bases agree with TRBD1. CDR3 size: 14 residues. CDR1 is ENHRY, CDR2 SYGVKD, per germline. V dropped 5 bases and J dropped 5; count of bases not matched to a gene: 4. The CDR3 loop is CAISQQGADQPQHF. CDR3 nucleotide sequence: TGTGCCATCAGTCAACAGGGGGCGGATCAGCCCCAGCATTTT.

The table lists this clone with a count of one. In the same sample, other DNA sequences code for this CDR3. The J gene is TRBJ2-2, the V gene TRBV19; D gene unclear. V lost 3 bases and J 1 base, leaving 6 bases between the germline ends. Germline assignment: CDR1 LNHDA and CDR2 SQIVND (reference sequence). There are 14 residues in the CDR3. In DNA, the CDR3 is TGTGCCAGTAGTATTTCGCGGAACACCGGGGAGCTGTTTTTT. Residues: CASSISRNTGELFF.

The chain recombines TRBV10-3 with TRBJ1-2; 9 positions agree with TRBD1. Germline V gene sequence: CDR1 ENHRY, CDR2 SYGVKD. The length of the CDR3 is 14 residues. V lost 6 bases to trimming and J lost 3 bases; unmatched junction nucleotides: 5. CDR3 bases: TGTGCCATCAGGGGGGACAGGGAGCACTATGGCTACACCTTC. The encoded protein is CAIRGDREHYGYTF.

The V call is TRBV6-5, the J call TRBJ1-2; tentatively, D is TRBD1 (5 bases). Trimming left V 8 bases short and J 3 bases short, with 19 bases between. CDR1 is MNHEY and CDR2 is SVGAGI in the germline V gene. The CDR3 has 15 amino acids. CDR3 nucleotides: TGTGCCAGCCTCATTTTTTTCGGGGGAGACTATGGCTACACCTTC. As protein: CASLIFFGGDYGYTF.

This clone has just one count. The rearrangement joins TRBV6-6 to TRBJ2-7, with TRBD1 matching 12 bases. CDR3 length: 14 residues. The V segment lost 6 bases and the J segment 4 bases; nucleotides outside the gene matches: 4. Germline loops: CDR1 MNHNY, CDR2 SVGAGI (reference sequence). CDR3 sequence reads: CASSKGQGAYEQYV. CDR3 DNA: TGTGCCAGCAGCAAGGGACAGGGGGCTTACGAGCAGTACGTC.

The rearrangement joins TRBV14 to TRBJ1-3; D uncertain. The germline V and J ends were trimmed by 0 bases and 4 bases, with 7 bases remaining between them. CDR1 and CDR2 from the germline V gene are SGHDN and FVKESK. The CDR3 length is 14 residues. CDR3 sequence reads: CASSQELKGNTIYF. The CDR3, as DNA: TGTGCCAGCAGCCAAGAATTAAAGGGAAACACCATATATTTT.

CDR3 nucleotide sequence: TGTGCCAGCAGTGCCGACAGGGGATGGGACGTAGACACTGAAGCTTTCTTT. Amino acids: CASSADRGWDVDTEAFF. This chain uses TRBV6-1 with TRBJ1-1, with 8 bases fitting TRBD1. V dropped 4 bases and J dropped 3; count of bases not matched to a gene: 13. Germline V gives CDR1 MNHNS, CDR2 SASEGT. This CDR3 region has 17 residues.

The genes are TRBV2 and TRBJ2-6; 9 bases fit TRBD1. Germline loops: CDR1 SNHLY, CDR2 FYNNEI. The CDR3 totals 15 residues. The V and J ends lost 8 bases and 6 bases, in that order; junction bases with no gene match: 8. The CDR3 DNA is TGTGCCAGCGGGAAACAGGGGGCGTCGGCCAACGTCCTGACTTTC. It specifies CASGKQGASANVLTF.

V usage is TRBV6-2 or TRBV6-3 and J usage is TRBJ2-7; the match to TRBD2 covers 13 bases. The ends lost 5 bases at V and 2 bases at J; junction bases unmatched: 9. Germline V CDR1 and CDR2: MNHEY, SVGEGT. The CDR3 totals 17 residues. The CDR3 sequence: CASSLRLAGGRPYEQYV. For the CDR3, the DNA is TGTGCCAGCAGTCTCAGACTAGCGGGGGGCCGACCCTACGAGCAGTACGTC.

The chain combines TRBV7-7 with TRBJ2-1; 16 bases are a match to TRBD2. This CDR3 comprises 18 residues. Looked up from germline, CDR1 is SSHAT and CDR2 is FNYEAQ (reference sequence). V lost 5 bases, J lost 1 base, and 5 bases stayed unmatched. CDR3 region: CASSRGLAGGISYNEQFF. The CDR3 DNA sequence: TGTGCCAGCAGCCGGGGACTAGCGGGGGGGATTTCCTACAATGAGCAGTTCTTC.

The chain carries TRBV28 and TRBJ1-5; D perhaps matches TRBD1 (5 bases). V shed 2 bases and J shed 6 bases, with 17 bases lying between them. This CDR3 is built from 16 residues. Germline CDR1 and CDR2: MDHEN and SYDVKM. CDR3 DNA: TGTGCCAGCAGTTTAAATCAGGGACTTAGTGGTCAGCCCCAGCATTTT. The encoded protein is CASSLNQGLSGQPQHF. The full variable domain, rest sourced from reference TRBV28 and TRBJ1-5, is DVKVTQSSRYLVKRTGEKVFLECVQDMDHENMFWYRQDPGLGLRLIYFSYDVKMKEKGDIPEGYSVSREKKERFSLILESASTNQTSMYLCASSLNQGLSGQPQHFGDGTRLSIL.

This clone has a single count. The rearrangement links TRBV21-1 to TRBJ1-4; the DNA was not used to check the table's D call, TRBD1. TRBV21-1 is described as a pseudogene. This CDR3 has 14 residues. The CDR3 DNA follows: TGTGCCAGCAGCAACAATTTGTTTTATGAAAAACTGTTTTTT. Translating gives CASSNNLFYEKLFF.